The next 30 T cell receptor beta chains were all read from a single sample in a study of control samples from healthy donors and cancer patients. Clones were sequenced by immunoSEQ multiplex PCR, and TCRdb holds only the in-frame ones, with some missing. The sample includes roughly 130,000 clones, approximately 92% seen only once; the top ten take around 2.5%. Material: blood. Receptors originate from a man aged 18 to 29 in good health.

This clone was seen a single time. The rearrangement uses TRBV10-3 and TRBJ2-3, with D perhaps matching TRBD1 or TRBD2 (5 bases each). CDR1 and CDR2 (germline): ENHRY, SYGVKD. The CDR3 is 14 residues long. Trimming left V 3 bases short and J 2 bases short, with 9 bases between. The CDR3 protein is CAISDRDVTDTQYF. In DNA form, the CDR3 reads TGTGCCATCAGTGACAGGGACGTCACAGATACGCAGTATTTT.

CDR3 residues: CASSLAPGPTGNTIYF. The CDR3 nucleotides read TGTGCCAGCAGCTTAGCTCCGGGACCGACTGGAAACACCATATATTTT. The gene calls are TRBV11-3 and TRBJ1-3; a weak D match, TRBD1 (5 bases). The CDR3 loop spans 16 amino acids. Deletions cut 1 base from V and 2 bases from J, with 12 bases between. CDR1 SGHNT and CDR2 YENEEA come from the germline V gene.

The chain is built from TRBV2 and TRBJ1-5; 7 bases match TRBD1. The CDR3 consists of 13 residues. In germline, CDR1 is SNHLY, CDR2 FYNNEI. V dropped 6 bases and J dropped 6; count of bases not matched to a gene: 5. The CDR3 sequence: CASRDRFFQPQHF. In DNA form, the CDR3 reads TGTGCCAGCAGGGACAGGTTTTTTCAGCCCCAGCATTTT.

The J gene is TRBJ1-4, the V gene TRBV5-1; 8 bases agree with TRBD1. This CDR3 is 17 amino acids long. V gave up 4 bases and J gave up 8 bases; unmatched junction bases: 16. Germline-derived CDR1 and CDR2 are SGHRS and YFSETQ. The CDR3, as DNA: TGCGCCAGCAGCCCCTCAGGGGGCTGGAGCGCGGGCGAAAAACTGTTTTTT. It translates to CASSPSGGWSAGEKLFF.

This rearrangement joins TRBV10-2 to TRBJ1-6; 9 bases align to TRBD1. V was clipped by 5 bases and J by 7 bases; unmatched bases: 3. CDR1 is WSHSY, CDR2 SAAADI, per germline. The CDR3 runs 14 residues. In nucleotides, the CDR3 is TGCGCCAGCAGTCCGGACAGGGGCAATTCACCCCTCCACTTT. Translated: CASSPDRGNSPLHF.

The chain employs TRBV4-1 and TRBJ1-3, with 7 positions matching TRBD1. The CDR3 sequence is 16 residues long. Per germline, CDR1 MGHRA and CDR2 YSYEKL. With 2 bases clipped from V and 0 bases from J, the junction kept 4 bases outside the gene matches. CDR3 coding DNA: TGCGCCAGCAGCCAACCGGGGACAGACTCTGGAAACACCATATATTTT. Amino acid sequence: CASSQPGTDSGNTIYF.

The chain couples TRBV6-6 to TRBJ2-7; 7 positions agree with TRBD2. CDR3 length: 14 residues. V was pared by 0 bases and J by 1 base, with 0 bases of the junction left unmatched. Germline assignment: CDR1 MNHNY and CDR2 SVGAGI (reference sequence). The CDR3 sequence is CASSYSSGSYEQYV. The CDR3 region has the DNA TGTGCCAGCAGTTACTCTAGCGGGTCCTACGAGCAGTACGTC.

The chain combines TRBV30 with TRBJ2-2, with unresolved D. Germline CDR1 and CDR2: GTSNPN and SVGIG (reference sequence). V was pared by 2 bases and J by 7 bases, with 5 bases between. This CDR3 is built from 11 residues. The CDR3 protein is CAWSPGGELFF. The CDR3 DNA sequence: TGTGCCTGGAGTCCCGGCGGGGAGCTGTTTTTT.

V is TRBV28 and J is TRBJ1-1, with TRBD1 matching 8 bases. There are 13 residues in the CDR3. Germline V gene data show CDR1 as MDHEN and CDR2 as SYDVKM. Trimming cost V 6 bases and J 3 bases; bases outside gene matches: 3. The CDR3 loop is CASRPGGHTEAFF. CDR3 nucleotides: TGTGCCAGCAGACCAGGGGGCCACACTGAAGCTTTCTTT.

This chain uses TRBV7-6 with TRBJ2-1; D is possibly TRBD2 (5 bases). Between the trimmed V and J ends, which lost 5 bases and 9 bases, there was a span of 17 bases. Germline CDR1 and CDR2: SGHVS and FNYEAQ. CDR3 length: 14 amino acids. The CDR3: CASSVGLAGGEQFF. The DNA of the CDR3 is TGTGCCAGCAGCGTCGGACTGGCCGGTGGTGAGCAGTTCTTC.

This chain uses TRBV3-1 (or the pseudogene TRBV3-2) with TRBJ1-2, with D possibly TRBD1 on 6 matching bases. Trimming left V 1 base short and J 7 bases short, with 13 bases between. Germline V gene sequence: CDR1 LGHDT, CDR2 YNNKEL (reference sequence). The CDR3 contains 14 residues. The CDR3 sequence: CASSQGRGGSGYTF. CDR3 nucleotides: TGTGCCAGCAGCCAAGGCAGGGGAGGGTCTGGCTACACCTTC.

The J gene is TRBJ2-6, the V gene TRBV3-1 (or the pseudogene TRBV3-2); TRBD2 is a possible D gene (5 bases). Germline V gene lookup returns CDR1 LGHDT and CDR2 YNNKEL (reference sequence). The CDR3 spans 14 residues. Trimming left V 8 bases short and J 2 bases short, with 10 bases between. The CDR3 here is CASQLRAGANVLTF. The DNA of the CDR3 is TGTGCCAGCCAATTGAGGGCTGGGGCCAACGTCCTGACTTTC.

This clone was observed a few times. V usage is TRBV7-6 and J usage is TRBJ1-1; a possible D gene is TRBD1 (5 bases). CDR1 and CDR2 (germline): SGHVS, FNYEAQ. V shed 2 bases and J shed 1 base, with 5 bases lying between them. The length of the CDR3 is 13 residues. The CDR3 DNA reads as TGTGCCAGCAGCTTACAGGGGAACACTGAAGCTTTCTTT. Residues: CASSLQGNTEAFF.

This rearrangement joins TRBV25-1 to TRBJ2-5; 7 positions agree with TRBD2. The CDR3 is 16 residues long. V gave up 1 base and J gave up 2 bases; unmatched junction bases: 7. Germline assignment: CDR1 MGHDK and CDR2 SYGVNS. The CDR3 loop is CASSEFGGEPQETQYF. The DNA for the CDR3 is TGTGCCAGCAGTGAATTTGGGGGGGAACCGCAAGAGACCCAGTACTTC.

As for this clone: The junction shows a germline mismatch at one end, possibly a read error. J is TRBJ1-2 and V is TRBV19; D gene ambiguous. This CDR3 contains 12 residues. Germline V lookup: CDR1 LNHDA, CDR2 SQIVND (reference sequence). The CDR3 coding sequence is TGTGCCAGTAGTATTAAGGAGGGCCTGGCCACTTTC. The encoded protein is CASSIKEGLATF.

The chain joins TRBV6-5 to TRBJ1-3; D gene unclear. Germline V gene lookup returns CDR1 MNHEY and CDR2 SVGAGI. Trimming shortened V by 7 bases and J by 2 bases, and 15 bases separated the two germline ends. This CDR3 is 15 amino acids long. The CDR3 DNA sequence: TGTGCCAGCACCCCTGTCTCGGAACCTGGAAACACCATATATTTT. It yields the protein CASTPVSEPGNTIYF.

The V call is TRBV12-2, the J call TRBJ2-7; TRBD1, as called in the table, went unchecked against the DNA. TRBV12-2 is an annotated pseudogene. The CDR3 is 18 amino acids. CDR3 sequence reads: CASRLYLHTGGLSYEQYF. The CDR3 nucleotides read TGTGCAAGTCGCTTATATCTCCACACAGGGGGCCTCTCCTACGAGCAGTACTTC.

The rearrangement links TRBV19 to TRBJ2-2, with D possibly being TRBD1 (6 bases). Trimming cost V 6 bases and J 1 base, with 12 bases left between them. The germline V gene encodes CDR1 LNHDA and CDR2 SQIVND (reference sequence). This CDR3 comprises 15 residues. CDR3 sequence reads: CASSTGHMNTGELFF. As DNA, the CDR3 is TGTGCCAGTAGCACGGGACACATGAACACCGGGGAGCTGTTTTTT.

The CDR3 DNA reads TGTGCCAGCTCACCGGACAGCTACGAGCAGTACTTC. Translating gives CASSPDSYEQYF. This rearrangement joins TRBV18 to TRBJ2-7, with a weak D call TRBD1 (6 bases). Germline loops: CDR1 KGHSH, CDR2 LQKENI. V lost 3 bases and J 3 bases, leaving 6 bases between the germline ends. This CDR3 region has 12 residues.

This clone was seen once. The rearrangement joins TRBV6-5 to TRBJ1-2; TRBD1 is a possible D gene (6 bases). V lost 4 bases and J 7 bases, leaving 10 bases between the germline ends. The CDR3 loop spans 12 amino acids. Germline lookup yields CDR1 MNHEY and CDR2 SVGAGI. This CDR3 is CASSSQGLGYTF. In DNA form, the CDR3 reads TGTGCCAGCAGTTCGCAGGGGCTTGGCTACACCTTC.

The CDR3 loop reads CAWIRQGGEINEAFF. The CDR3 bases are TGTGCCTGGATTCGACAGGGGGGCGAAATAAATGAAGCTTTCTTT. The rearrangement links TRBV30 to TRBJ1-1; TRBD1 matches 9 bases. The germline V gene encodes CDR1 GTSNPN and CDR2 SVGIG (reference sequence). This CDR3 is 15 amino acids long. Trimming at V came to 4 bases and at J to 7 bases, leaving 13 bases not matched to a gene.

This chain connects TRBV15 to TRBJ2-2; TRBD2 agrees at 11 bases. Germline CDR1 LNHNV, CDR2 YYDKDF (reference sequence). The ends lost 3 bases at V and 7 bases at J; junction bases unmatched: 4. The CDR3 is 15 residues long. As DNA, the CDR3 is TGTGCCACCAGCAGTAGCGGGGGGGCTATCGGGGAGCTGTTTTTT. Protein: CATSSSGGAIGELFF.

The V call is TRBV5-1, the J call TRBJ1-4; D is undetermined. CDR3 length: 15 amino acids. V was trimmed by 0 bases and J by 4 bases, leaving 10 bases between them. Germline values: CDR1 SGHRS, CDR2 YFSETQ. CDR3 protein: CASSLVGNVNEKLFF. CDR3 sequence (DNA): TGCGCCAGCAGCTTGGTAGGAAATGTTAATGAAAAACTGTTTTTT.

The gene calls are TRBV28 and TRBJ1-6; D ambiguous. The length of the CDR3 is 12 residues. The V end was cut by 5 bases, the J end by 4 bases, with 3 bases between. Germline assignment: CDR1 MDHEN and CDR2 SYDVKM. The CDR3 region is CASSPYNSPLHF. Written as DNA, the CDR3 is TGTGCCAGCAGTCCTTATAATTCACCCCTCCACTTT.

The V gene is TRBV5-4, the J gene TRBJ1-2; 7 bases fit TRBD1. V shed 0 bases, J shed 6 bases, and the junction held 2 bases outside the gene matches. Germline V gives CDR1 SGHNT, CDR2 YYREEE (reference sequence). The CDR3 runs to 13 residues. CDR3 loop: CASSLDRGDGYTF. In DNA, the CDR3 is TGTGCCAGCAGCTTGGACAGGGGTGATGGCTACACCTTC.

This clone came up a few times. The chain couples TRBV19 to TRBJ1-5; maybe TRBD1 (5 bases). Germline lookup yields CDR1 LNHDA and CDR2 SQIVND (reference sequence). CDR3 size: 13 residues. V lost 4 bases to trimming and J lost 5 bases, with 9 bases between them. CDR3 DNA: TGTGCCAGTAGTAAAGGGGATTATCAGCCCCAGCATTTT. Its translation is CASSKGDYQPQHF.

V is TRBV30 and J is TRBJ2-1; D remains unclear. The V gene lost 5 bases and the J gene lost 6 bases, with 11 bases spanning the gap. This CDR3 spans 12 amino acids. Germline V lookup: CDR1 GTSNPN, CDR2 SVGIG (reference sequence). Here the CDR3 DNA reads TGTGCCTGGGCCCCCTTGGGCAATGAGCAGTTCTTC. The encoded protein is CAWAPLGNEQFF.

The chain uses TRBV29-1 and TRBJ2-7; 10 nucleotides match TRBD2. Germline CDR1 and CDR2: SQVTM and ANQGSEA. This CDR3 region has 12 residues. With V trimmed by 4 bases and J by 7 bases, 4 bases remained unmatched. The CDR3 loop reads CSVVTSGDEQYV. Written as DNA, the CDR3 is TGCAGCGTTGTAACTAGCGGGGATGAGCAGTACGTC.

J is TRBJ2-1 and V is TRBV10-3; D is unclear. The V gene's germline CDR1 is ENHRY and CDR2 SYGVKD. V was clipped by 6 bases and J by 5 bases, with 14 bases between them. There are 14 residues in the CDR3. The CDR3 is CAISPSKRDNEQFF. The CDR3 bases are TGTGCCATCAGCCCATCTAAACGGGACAATGAGCAGTTCTTC.

J is TRBJ2-7 and V is TRBV3-1 (or the pseudogene TRBV3-2), with TRBD2 matching over 11 bases. V shed 4 bases, J shed 2 bases, and the junction held 4 bases outside the gene matches. CDR1 LGHDT and CDR2 YNNKEL come from the germline V gene (reference sequence). This CDR3 comprises 15 residues. CDR3 protein: CASSLLSGGAYEQYF. CDR3 in DNA: TGTGCCAGCAGCCTCCTTAGCGGGGGGGCCTACGAGCAGTACTTC.